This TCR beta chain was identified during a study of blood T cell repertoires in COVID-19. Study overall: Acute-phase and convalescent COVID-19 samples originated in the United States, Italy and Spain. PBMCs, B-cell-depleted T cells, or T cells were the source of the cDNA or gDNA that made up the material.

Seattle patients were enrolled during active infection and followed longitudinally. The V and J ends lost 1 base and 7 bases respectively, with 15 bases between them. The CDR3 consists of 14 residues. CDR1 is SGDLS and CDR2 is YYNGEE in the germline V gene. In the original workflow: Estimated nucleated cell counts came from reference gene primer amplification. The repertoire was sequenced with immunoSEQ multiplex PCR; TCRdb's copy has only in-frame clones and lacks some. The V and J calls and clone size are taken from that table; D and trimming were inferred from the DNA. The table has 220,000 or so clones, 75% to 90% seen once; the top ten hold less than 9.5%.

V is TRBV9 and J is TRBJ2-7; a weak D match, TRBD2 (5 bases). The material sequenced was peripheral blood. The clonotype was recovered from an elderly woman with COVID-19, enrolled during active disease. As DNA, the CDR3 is TGTGCCAGCAGCGTAAATCCGGACTTTAGGGAGCAGTACTTC. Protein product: CASSVNPDFREQYF.